The rows below give T cell receptor beta chains drawn from one sample of a study of regulatory T cells in long-lasting Graves disease. A single record per CDR3 protein comes from TCRdb applying MiXCR to the multiplex PCR reads. The table lists just over 600,000 distinct CDR3 sequences, approximately 15% of them singletons, with 18% in the top ten. These same data were also listed under a study on T cells in Graves' hyperthyroidism and ophthalmopathy.

This sample comprised peripheral blood mononuclear cells (PBMCs), obtained at new diagnosis, from a patient treated with antithyroid drugs. The receptor source for this set is a woman under 40 with Graves disease. Each CDR3 is given with its conserved first and last residue. D genes are given only for firm matches. Size tells how often a clone was seen (once, few, many) or the class of an expanded clone, and some rows leave it out.

v_call: TRBV3-1; clone_size: -; d_call: -; j_call: TRBJ2-7; cdr3_nt: TGTGCCAGCAGCCAAGATTCCAGCGGTATGGGGGAGCAGTACTTC; cdr3_aa: CASSQDSSGMGEQYF
v_call: TRBV27; clone_size: -; d_call: -; j_call: TRBJ2-2; cdr3_nt: TGTGCCACCCAGAGCAGGGTTACCGGGGAGCTGTTTTTT; cdr3_aa: CATQSRVTGELFF
v_call: TRBV5-5; clone_size: -; d_call: -; j_call: TRBJ2-1; cdr3_nt: TGTGCCAGCAGTTGGGCACAGGGTTACAGTGAGCAGTTCTTC; cdr3_aa: CASSWAQGYSEQFF
v_call: TRBV3-1; clone_size: -; d_call: TRBD1; j_call: TRBJ2-7; cdr3_nt: TGTGCCAGCAGCCAAGATTATGGGACAGGGATCCCCTACGAGCAGTACTTC; cdr3_aa: CASSQDYGTGIPYEQYF
v_call: TRBV15; clone_size: -; d_call: -; j_call: TRBJ1-5; cdr3_nt: TGTGCCACCAGCAGAGGTTGGGGGAATCAGCCCCAGCATTTT; cdr3_aa: CATSRGWGNQPQHF
v_call: TRBV10-3; clone_size: many; d_call: -; j_call: TRBJ1-2; cdr3_nt: TGTGCCATCAGTGAGTCGGGGAAAATTCGCGGCTACACCTTC; cdr3_aa: CAISESGKIRGYTF
v_call: TRBV5-1; clone_size: once; d_call: -; j_call: TRBJ2-2; cdr3_nt: TGCGCCAGCGCCCAACTATTCACCGGGGAGCTGTTTTTT; cdr3_aa: CASAQLFTGELFF
v_call: TRBV7-6; clone_size: few; d_call: TRBD2; j_call: TRBJ2-2; cdr3_nt: TGTGCCAGCAGCTATAGTGGGGGGGCCGGGGAGCTGTTTTTT; cdr3_aa: CASSYSGGAGELFF
v_call: TRBV9; clone_size: -; d_call: TRBD2; j_call: TRBJ2-5; cdr3_nt: TGTGCCAGCAGCGGGCCACTAGCGGGAACGCAAGAGACCCAGTACTTC; cdr3_aa: CASSGPLAGTQETQYF
v_call: TRBV7-6; clone_size: many; d_call: -; j_call: TRBJ2-3; cdr3_nt: TGTGCCAGCAGCCCCAAACGGAGCACAGATACGCAGTATTTT; cdr3_aa: CASSPKRSTDTQYF
v_call: TRBV6-2/TRBV6-3; clone_size: many; d_call: TRBD2; j_call: TRBJ2-2; cdr3_nt: TGTGCCAGCAGTTACTTGGGGGGGGCGAACACCGGGGAGCTGTTTTTT; cdr3_aa: CASSYLGGANTGELFF
v_call: TRBV19; clone_size: -; d_call: -; j_call: TRBJ2-4; cdr3_nt: TGTGCCAGTAGTCCCCGGAGTTTAGCCAAAAACATTCAGTACTTC; cdr3_aa: CASSPRSLAKNIQYF
v_call: TRBV6-1; clone_size: -; d_call: TRBD2; j_call: TRBJ2-1; cdr3_nt: TGTGCCAGCGGCCCAGGACTAGAATGGGCCTACAATGAGCAGTTCTTC; cdr3_aa: CASGPGLEWAYNEQFF
v_call: TRBV28; clone_size: many; d_call: -; j_call: TRBJ2-7; cdr3_nt: TGTGCCAGCAGTCAAATTCAGGGGGGCTACGAGCAGTACTTC; cdr3_aa: CASSQIQGGYEQYF
v_call: TRBV7-9; clone_size: -; d_call: -; j_call: TRBJ2-3; cdr3_nt: TGTGCCAGCAGCTCGCTGACTGGGCTAGCGAGTGGCACAGATACGCAGTATTTT; cdr3_aa: CASSSLTGLASGTDTQYF
v_call: TRBV28; clone_size: -; d_call: -; j_call: TRBJ1-2; cdr3_nt: TGTGCCAGCAGTTACACCCGGGGCGCGTCCTACACCTTC; cdr3_aa: CASSYTRGASYTF
v_call: TRBV7-2; clone_size: many; d_call: TRBD1; j_call: TRBJ2-1; cdr3_nt: TGTGCCAGCAGCGCCCACAGGGGGAACAATGAGCAGTTCTTC; cdr3_aa: CASSAHRGNNEQFF
v_call: TRBV6-1; clone_size: -; d_call: TRBD1; j_call: TRBJ2-2; cdr3_nt: TGTGCCAGCAGCTTAACCGGGACAGGGGGGGACACCGGGGAGCTGTTTTTT; cdr3_aa: CASSLTGTGGDTGELFF
v_call: TRBV5-6; clone_size: few; d_call: TRBD1; j_call: TRBJ1-1; cdr3_nt: TGTGCCAGCAGCAGGGACAGGGGGCGGACTGAAGCTTTCTTT; cdr3_aa: CASSRDRGRTEAFF
v_call: TRBV6-5; clone_size: many; d_call: TRBD2; j_call: TRBJ2-1; cdr3_nt: TGTGCCAGCAGTTACTCGACGTCTAGCGGGGGTTACAATGAGCAGTTCTTC; cdr3_aa: CASSYSTSSGGYNEQFF
v_call: TRBV7-2; clone_size: -; d_call: -; j_call: TRBJ2-1; cdr3_nt: TGTGCCAGCAGCGTCCGGCGGGACACTACCTACAATGAGCAGTCCTTC; cdr3_aa: CASSVRRDTTYNEQSF
v_call: TRBV12-3/TRBV12-4; clone_size: many; d_call: -; j_call: TRBJ1-2; cdr3_nt: TGTGCCAGCAGTTCACAGGGAAGGGGCTATGGCTACACCTTC; cdr3_aa: CASSSQGRGYGYTF
v_call: TRBV9; clone_size: few; d_call: -; j_call: TRBJ1-1; cdr3_nt: TGTGCCAGCAAGAGGGAACCGAACACTGAAGCTTTCTTT; cdr3_aa: CASKREPNTEAFF
v_call: TRBV3-1; clone_size: many; d_call: -; j_call: TRBJ1-1; cdr3_nt: TGTGCCAGCAGCCAAGGGGACACTGAAGCTTTCTTT; cdr3_aa: CASSQGDTEAFF
v_call: TRBV7-6; clone_size: -; d_call: TRBD2; j_call: TRBJ2-5; cdr3_nt: TGTGCCAGCAGCTTCCGGCGGGGGAAAGAGACCCAGTACTTC; cdr3_aa: CASSFRRGKETQYF
v_call: TRBV28; clone_size: many; d_call: TRBD2; j_call: TRBJ2-1; cdr3_nt: TGTGCCAGCAGTTTGGGCGGGAGGGCCGTTGAGCAGTTCTTC; cdr3_aa: CASSLGGRAVEQFF
v_call: TRBV6-1; clone_size: many; d_call: -; j_call: TRBJ2-2; cdr3_nt: TGTGCCAGCACGCCCCGGAGTACGGGGAGAAACACCGGGGAGCTGTTTTTT; cdr3_aa: CASTPRSTGRNTGELFF
v_call: TRBV20-1; clone_size: many; d_call: TRBD2; j_call: TRBJ2-7; cdr3_nt: TGCAGTGCTCTGAGAGCGGGAGTTCATCACGAGCAGTACTTC; cdr3_aa: CSALRAGVHHEQYF
v_call: TRBV30; clone_size: -; d_call: -; j_call: TRBJ1-3; cdr3_nt: TGTGCCTGGAGTCCTCCGGGAGCCCGGAACCGAAACACCATATATTTT; cdr3_aa: CAWSPPGARNRNTIYF
v_call: TRBV29-1; clone_size: many; d_call: -; j_call: TRBJ2-2; cdr3_nt: TGCAGCGTTGAGGGGAGCGGGGAGCTGTTTTTT; cdr3_aa: CSVEGSGELFF
v_call: TRBV6-2/TRBV6-3; clone_size: -; d_call: -; j_call: TRBJ1-4; cdr3_nt: TGTGCCAGCAGTTCGTCCGGGAGAGTCTGGGAAAAACTGTTTTTT; cdr3_aa: CASSSSGRVWEKLFF
v_call: TRBV28; clone_size: many; d_call: TRBD1; j_call: TRBJ1-1; cdr3_nt: TGTGCCAGCAAGCCAGGGGGCATATTTGAAGCTTTCTTT; cdr3_aa: CASKPGGIFEAFF
v_call: TRBV24-1; clone_size: -; d_call: -; j_call: TRBJ2-1; cdr3_nt: TGTGCCACCAGTGATTTGGCTAGCGCCAATGAGCAGTTCTTC; cdr3_aa: CATSDLASANEQFF
v_call: TRBV4-1; clone_size: few; d_call: TRBD2; j_call: TRBJ2-1; cdr3_nt: TGCGCCAGCAGCCAAGTCCAGGCGGGGGTTAGTTGGGATGAGCAGTTCTTC; cdr3_aa: CASSQVQAGVSWDEQFF
v_call: TRBV9; clone_size: many; d_call: TRBD1; j_call: TRBJ2-3; cdr3_nt: TGTGCCAGCAGCGACGGGACAGGGGGCCTCTTTACGCAGTATTTT; cdr3_aa: CASSDGTGGLFTQYF
v_call: TRBV2; clone_size: -; d_call: -; j_call: TRBJ1-3; cdr3_nt: TGTGCCAGCAGGGGACGGAGAAACATCATATATTTT; cdr3_aa: CASRGRRNIIYF
v_call: TRBV12-3/TRBV12-4; clone_size: -; d_call: -; j_call: TRBJ1-2; cdr3_nt: TGTGCCAGCAGTTTAGCGGGGGGGGGCTCTGGCTACACCTTC; cdr3_aa: CASSLAGGGSGYTF
v_call: TRBV20-1; clone_size: -; d_call: TRBD2; j_call: TRBJ2-7; cdr3_nt: TGCAGTGCTAGCGCCTCCTGGACTAGCGGGAGCTACGAGCAGTACTTC; cdr3_aa: CSASASWTSGSYEQYF
v_call: TRBV28; clone_size: -; d_call: -; j_call: TRBJ2-6; cdr3_nt: TGTGCCAGCAGTACTAACAGGTACCTCGCCGGGGCCAACGTCCTGACTTTC; cdr3_aa: CASSTNRYLAGANVLTF
v_call: TRBV7-2; clone_size: few; d_call: TRBD1; j_call: TRBJ1-6; cdr3_nt: TGTGCCAGCAGCCAAGGGACAGGGCGGCTCCTCCACTTT; cdr3_aa: CASSQGTGRLLHF
v_call: TRBV12-3/TRBV12-4; clone_size: many; d_call: -; j_call: TRBJ1-1; cdr3_nt: TGTGCCAGCAGCCGCCCAAATATGAACACTGAAGCTTTCTTT; cdr3_aa: CASSRPNMNTEAFF
v_call: TRBV7-3; clone_size: -; d_call: TRBD1; j_call: TRBJ2-2; cdr3_nt: TGTGCCAGCAGCCCTGGGCCCGGACAGGGGGGGAAGAGGTGGGCCGGGGAGCTGTTTTTT; cdr3_aa: CASSPGPGQGGKRWAGELFF
v_call: TRBV6-5; clone_size: many; d_call: TRBD1; j_call: TRBJ2-2; cdr3_nt: TGTGCCAGCAGTTACTCTCAGGGGGCCATCGGGGAGCTGTTTTTT; cdr3_aa: CASSYSQGAIGELFF
v_call: TRBV3-1; clone_size: -; d_call: TRBD1; j_call: TRBJ2-1; cdr3_nt: TGTGCCAGCACCCACGGGGCAGGGGGTACTCACAATGAGCAGTTCTTC; cdr3_aa: CASTHGAGGTHNEQFF
v_call: TRBV24-1; clone_size: many; d_call: -; j_call: TRBJ2-3; cdr3_nt: TGTGCCACCAGTGACTCCGCATTGCCGACAGATACGCAGTATTTT; cdr3_aa: CATSDSALPTDTQYF
v_call: TRBV6-5; clone_size: many; d_call: TRBD2; j_call: TRBJ2-7; cdr3_nt: TGTGCCAGCAGTTCCACACTAGCGGGAGTCAACGAGCAGTACTTC; cdr3_aa: CASSSTLAGVNEQYF
v_call: TRBV30; clone_size: many; d_call: -; j_call: TRBJ2-3; cdr3_nt: TGTGCCCTCAACAGGGATCGCACAGATACGCAGTATTTT; cdr3_aa: CALNRDRTDTQYF
v_call: TRBV28; clone_size: many; d_call: -; j_call: TRBJ2-3; cdr3_nt: TGTGCCAGCAGTTTCGTAGGGGGAAGCACAGATACGCAGTATTTT; cdr3_aa: CASSFVGGSTDTQYF
v_call: TRBV28; clone_size: many; d_call: -; j_call: TRBJ1-2; cdr3_nt: TGTGCCAGCAGTTTACCCCCACAGGAGCCGGGTGGCTACACCTTC; cdr3_aa: CASSLPPQEPGGYTF
v_call: TRBV30; clone_size: few; d_call: -; j_call: TRBJ2-7; cdr3_nt: TGTGCCTGGAGTGTATCGTTCGGGAGAAGGATCTACGAGCAGTACTTC; cdr3_aa: CAWSVSFGRRIYEQYF
v_call: TRBV7-2; clone_size: many; d_call: TRBD2; j_call: TRBJ2-5; cdr3_nt: TGTGCCAGCAGCTTAGCCCAAGCGGGGGCTGGGGTGGCCCAGTACTTC; cdr3_aa: CASSLAQAGAGVAQYF